These 27 T cell receptor beta chains came from one sample sequenced in a study of cytomegalovirus exposure and HLA in healthy donors. Primers included in the PCR were 60 Vbeta and 13 Jbeta primers. TCRdb keeps only in-frame clones here, not all; method: immunoSEQ multiplex PCR. The sample consists of about 160,000 clones, about 80% of them appearing once. Sequenced material: PBMCs. These receptors were collected from a woman aged 45-65 years in good health and CMV-seropositive.

The chain links TRBV15 to TRBJ2-7; D gene uncertain. This CDR3 has 13 residues. V shed 2 bases and J shed 3 bases, with 8 bases lying between them. The germline V gene encodes CDR1 LNHNV and CDR2 YYDKDF (reference sequence). DNA for the CDR3: TGTGCCACCAGCAGACAAAACAGCTACGAGCAGTACTTC. As protein: CATSRQNSYEQYF. The entire variable domain, with the rest obtained from reference TRBV15 and TRBJ2-7, is as follows: DAMVIQNPRYQVTQFGKPVTLSCSQTLNHNVMYWYQQKSSQAPKLLFHYYDKDFNNEADTPDNFQSRRPNTSFCFLDIRSPGLGDTAMYLCATSRQNSYEQYFGPGTRLTVT.

This clone came up once. The chain has TRBV5-6 and TRBJ2-1; a weak D match, TRBD2 (5 bases). The CDR3 covers 16 residues. The germline CDR1 and CDR2 sequences are SGHDT and YYEEEE. The V end lost 0 bases, the J end lost 7 bases, and 17 bases lay between the germline ends. The CDR3 loop is CASSLVGALRGNEQFF. In nucleotides, the CDR3 is TGTGCCAGCAGCTTGGTGGGCGCACTACGAGGGAATGAGCAGTTCTTC.

V gene TRBV2 combines with J gene TRBJ2-3, with 14 bases aligning to TRBD2. This CDR3 is built from 15 residues. Germline values: CDR1 SNHLY, CDR2 FYNNEI. The ends lost 6 bases at V and 2 bases at J; junction bases unmatched: 1. The CDR3 here is CASRGLAGVTDTQYF. CDR3 coding DNA: TGTGCCAGCAGGGGACTAGCGGGAGTCACAGATACGCAGTATTTT.

This sequence joins TRBV2 and TRBJ2-1; perhaps TRBD1 as D (5 bases). Per germline, CDR1 SNHLY and CDR2 FYNNEI. The CDR3 spans 11 residues. Trimming removed 7 bases at V and 8 bases at J, with 9 bases between. CDR3 region: CASTKGHEQFF. For the CDR3, the DNA is TGTGCCAGCACCAAGGGGCATGAGCAGTTCTTC.

The rearrangement links TRBV10-1 to TRBJ2-6, with 7 positions matching TRBD2. With V trimmed by 3 bases and J by 2 bases, 1 base remained unmatched. CDR1 WNHNN and CDR2 SYGVQD come from the germline V gene (reference sequence). The CDR3 runs to 15 residues. The CDR3 DNA sequence: TGCGCCAGCAGTGAAAGCGGGGCTGGGGCCAACGTCCTGACTTTC. Encoded protein: CASSESGAGANVLTF.

The chain links TRBV4-1 to TRBJ2-7; a weak D match, TRBD1 (5 bases). The ends were cut back, 0 bases at V and 2 bases at J, with 8 bases in the middle. The CDR3 runs 14 residues. Germline assignment: CDR1 MGHRA and CDR2 YSYEKL. CDR3 region: CASSQDRQTYEQYF. The CDR3 nucleotides are TGCGCCAGCAGCCAAGATCGACAGACCTACGAGCAGTACTTC.

J is TRBJ2-1 and V is TRBV7-6; the match to TRBD2 covers 10 bases. The germline V gene encodes CDR1 SGHVS and CDR2 FNYEAQ. V gave up 4 bases and J gave up 16 bases; unmatched junction bases: 16. CDR3 size: 15 residues. The CDR3 region is CASSSPGAGGLPHFF. CDR3 nucleotide sequence: TGTGCCAGCAGCTCTCCGGGAGCGGGAGGGCTCCCACATTTCTTC.

The rearrangement links TRBV2 to TRBJ1-2; D is uncertain. This CDR3 comprises 15 residues. V was shortened by 0 bases and J by 2 bases, with 10 bases between the two germline ends. CDR1 SNHLY and CDR2 FYNNEI come from the germline V gene. The CDR3 nucleotides read TGTGCCAGCAGTGAAGCGTCTCGGGAGAACTATGGCTACACCTTC. It codes for CASSEASRENYGYTF.

This chain joins TRBV10-2 and TRBJ2-3; 9 nucleotides agree with TRBD1. Germline trimming cut 7 bases from V and 3 bases from J; bases unmatched to any gene: 8. The germline V gene encodes CDR1 WSHSY and CDR2 SAAADI. The CDR3 is 15 residues long. The CDR3 reads CASNRGQGFTDTQYF. In DNA form, the CDR3 reads TGCGCCAGCAATAGGGGACAGGGATTTACAGATACGCAGTATTTT.

The V and J genes are TRBV27 and TRBJ2-1; D is uncertain. V gave up 1 base and J gave up 1 base, with 5 bases separating them. Germline CDR1 is MNHEY and CDR2 is SMNVEV (reference sequence). This CDR3 spans 14 amino acids. The CDR3 protein is CASSLLSSYNEQFF. In DNA, the CDR3 is TGTGCCAGCAGTTTATTGTCGTCCTACAATGAGCAGTTCTTC.

The rearrangement joins TRBV5-4 to TRBJ2-1, with 9 bases identical to TRBD2. In germline, CDR1 is SGHNT, CDR2 YYREEE (reference sequence). V dropped 2 bases and J dropped 5; count of bases not matched to a gene: 5. The CDR3 length is 15 residues. In DNA, the CDR3 is TGTGCCAGCAGCTTAGCGGGGGGAAGGGACAATGAGCAGTTCTTC. It specifies CASSLAGGRDNEQFF.

The V and J genes are TRBV4-3 and TRBJ1-4; D not resolved. The CDR3 is 16 amino acids. The germline V gene has CDR1 LGHNA and CDR2 YSLEER. With 4 bases removed from V and 7 bases from J, the gap between germline ends came to 19 bases. Here the CDR3 reads CASSPGLPVRGEKLFF. In DNA, the CDR3 is TGCGCCAGCAGCCCCGGTCTACCCGTTCGGGGTGAAAAACTGTTTTTT.

The chain combines TRBV6-5 with TRBJ2-7, with D possibly matching TRBD1 (5 bases). V gave up 5 bases and J gave up 5 bases, with 19 bases separating them. The CDR3 sequence is 15 residues long. Looked up from germline, CDR1 is MNHEY and CDR2 is SVGAGI. CDR3 protein: CASSPHRNLIDEQYF. CDR3 sequence (DNA): TGTGCCAGCAGTCCTCACAGGAACTTAATCGACGAGCAGTACTTC.

This clone was seen a handful of times. Relative to the germline gene, one junction end is altered; a read error may explain this. This chain joins TRBV7-7 and TRBJ1-1, with TRBD1 identical over 9 bases. This CDR3 spans 13 amino acids. The germline CDR1 and CDR2 sequences are SSHAT and FNYEAQ (reference sequence). The CDR3 DNA reads as TGTGCTAGCAGCTTGGGACAGGGCACTGAAGCTTTCTTT. Its translation is CASSLGQGTEAFF.

The chain is built from TRBV5-1 and TRBJ2-7; TRBD2 aligns across 8 bases. The V gene's germline CDR1 is SGHRS and CDR2 YFSETQ. Trimming cost V 5 bases and J 6 bases; bases outside gene matches: 16. This CDR3 spans 16 amino acids. In DNA, the CDR3 is TGCGCCAGCAGACTCGATCCGGGACTAGGATTAGGCGAGCAGTACTTC. It encodes CASRLDPGLGLGEQYF.

This clone has only one observation. This chain joins TRBV19 and TRBJ1-5; D remains unclear. The germline CDR1 and CDR2 sequences are LNHDA and SQIVND (reference sequence). V lost 7 bases, J lost 2 bases, and 15 bases lay in between. The CDR3 is 15 amino acids. CDR3 region: CASTTLSRGNQPQHF. The CDR3 DNA reads as TGTGCCAGTACCACACTATCGCGGGGCAATCAGCCCCAGCATTTT.

The chain employs TRBV27 and TRBJ2-2, with TRBD1 identical over 7 bases. Germline assignment: CDR1 MNHEY and CDR2 SMNVEV (reference sequence). The CDR3 has 15 residues. V trimming: 3 bases; J trimming: 0 bases; junction bases outside the gene matches: 1. The CDR3 loop is CASSLGTANTGELFF. The CDR3 nucleotides read TGTGCCAGCAGTTTGGGGACAGCGAACACCGGGGAGCTGTTTTTT.

The V gene is TRBV28, the J gene TRBJ1-2, with D possibly being TRBD1 (5 bases). The V end lost 6 bases, the J end lost 2 bases, and 13 bases lay between the germline ends. CDR3 size: 14 residues. CDR1 is MDHEN, CDR2 SYDVKM, per germline. The CDR3 DNA sequence: TGTGCCAGCAGCCAGGGTCAGGTGAACTATGGCTACACCTTC. Translation gives CASSQGQVNYGYTF.

The chain links TRBV7-2 to TRBJ2-7; 8 positions match TRBD2. Germline CDR1 is SGHTA and CDR2 is FQGNSA. The V segment lost 0 bases and the J segment 3 bases; nucleotides outside the gene matches: 1. This CDR3 contains 14 residues. The CDR3 is CASSLAAGGYEQYF. Written as DNA, the CDR3 is TGTGCCAGCAGCTTAGCGGCGGGGGGCTACGAGCAGTACTTC.

This chain connects TRBV2 to TRBJ2-1; possible D gene TRBD2, 7 bases. Germline V lookup: CDR1 SNHLY, CDR2 FYNNEI. V lost 3 bases and J 0 bases, leaving 12 bases between the germline ends. The CDR3 covers 16 residues. CDR3 in amino acids: CASSEGGGSSYNEQFF. The CDR3 DNA reads TGTGCCAGCAGTGAGGGAGGGGGGAGCTCCTACAATGAGCAGTTCTTC.

The V gene is TRBV4-3, the J gene TRBJ1-1; no clear D. V shed 0 bases and J shed 1 base, with 6 bases lying between them. The CDR3 is 14 residues long. Germline CDR1 and CDR2: LGHNA and YSLEER. CDR3 nucleotide sequence: TGCGCCAGCAGCCAAGAAGCGCAGAACACTGAAGCTTTCTTT. Translated, it gives CASSQEAQNTEAFF.

The V call is TRBV7-2, the J call TRBJ2-7; perhaps TRBD1 as D (6 bases). V lost 1 base, J lost 2 bases, and 9 bases lay in between. Germline lookup yields CDR1 SGHTA and CDR2 FQGNSA. The CDR3 loop spans 14 amino acids. Written as DNA, the CDR3 is TGTGCCAGCAGCTTAGGGACAGATACCTACGAGCAGTACTTC. Its protein is CASSLGTDTYEQYF.

The chain combines TRBV4-3 with TRBJ2-1, with 8 bases aligning to TRBD1. Germline values: CDR1 LGHNA, CDR2 YSLEER. With 0 bases clipped from V and 15 bases from J, the junction kept 16 bases outside the gene matches. This CDR3 is 16 amino acids long. Written as DNA, the CDR3 is TGCGCCAGCAGCCAAGAATCCCCCACGACAGGGGAGGTTTTGTTCTTC. Encoded protein: CASSQESPTTGEVLFF.

V usage is TRBV7-2 and J usage is TRBJ1-1; D remains unclear. CDR3 length: 14 residues. V dropped 6 bases and J dropped 1 base, with 12 bases sitting between them. Germline CDR1 is SGHTA and CDR2 is FQGNSA. The CDR3 loop is CASRPGRENTEAFF. The CDR3 DNA is TGTGCCAGCAGGCCCGGGAGGGAGAACACTGAAGCTTTCTTT.

The chain employs TRBV11-2 and TRBJ2-1, with D unclear. The germline V gene has CDR1 SGHAT and CDR2 FQNNGV. Trimming shortened V by 1 base and J by 0 bases, and 7 bases separated the two germline ends. This CDR3 contains 15 residues. The CDR3 coding sequence is TGTGCCAGCAGCTTAGCCATGAGCTCCTACAATGAGCAGTTCTTC. Amino acid sequence: CASSLAMSSYNEQFF.

The chain couples TRBV5-6 to TRBJ2-7; 7 bases fit TRBD1. With 2 bases clipped from V and 2 bases from J, the junction kept 4 bases outside the gene matches. The CDR3 has 14 amino acids. Per the germline V gene, CDR1 is SGHDT and CDR2 is YYEEEE. Written as DNA, the CDR3 is TGTGCCAGCAGCTTAGGACAGGCGACCTACGAGCAGTACTTC. Amino acid sequence: CASSLGQATYEQYF.

This clone was counted only a few times. V is TRBV20-1 and J is TRBJ2-2; D not resolved. The germline V gene encodes CDR1 DFQATT and CDR2 SNEGSKA (reference sequence). CDR3 length: 11 amino acids. The ends were cut back, 4 bases at V and 7 bases at J, with 7 bases in the middle. Written as DNA, the CDR3 is TGCAGTGCTATGGCCATCGGGGAGCTGTTTTTT. Its protein is CSAMAIGELFF.